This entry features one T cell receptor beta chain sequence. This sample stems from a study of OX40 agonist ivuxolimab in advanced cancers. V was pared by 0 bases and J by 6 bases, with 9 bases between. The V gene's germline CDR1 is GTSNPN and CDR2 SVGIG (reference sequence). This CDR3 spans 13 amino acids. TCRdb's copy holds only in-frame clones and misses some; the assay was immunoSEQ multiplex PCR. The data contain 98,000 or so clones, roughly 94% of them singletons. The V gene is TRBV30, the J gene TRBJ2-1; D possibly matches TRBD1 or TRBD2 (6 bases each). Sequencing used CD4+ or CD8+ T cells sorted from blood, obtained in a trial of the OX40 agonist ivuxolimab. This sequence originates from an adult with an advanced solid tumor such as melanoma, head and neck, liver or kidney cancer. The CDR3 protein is CAWSVRGVNEQFF. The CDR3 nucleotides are TGTGCCTGGAGTGTGAGGGGGGTCAATGAGCAGTTCTTC.